The 31 T cell receptor beta chains reported below all come from one sample, sequenced in a study of blood T cell repertoires in COVID-19. Generated by immunoSEQ multiplex PCR, the TCRdb table keeps only in-frame clones and is missing some. This sample has roughly 30,000 clones; around 88% occur once, and the top ten carry about a sixth. Sequencing input: peripheral blood. The receptors were sampled from a human donor in a cohort sampled during active COVID-19.

J is TRBJ2-3 and V is TRBV9; 8 nucleotides line up with TRBD2. The junction had 11 bases not matched to a gene; V was cut back by 4 bases and J by 4 bases. This CDR3 is built from 16 residues. Looked up from germline, CDR1 is SGDLS and CDR2 is YYNGEE. CDR3 coding DNA: TGTGCCAGCAGCCACCCTTCAGCGGGGGCATCAGATACGCAGTATTTT. This codes for CASSHPSAGASDTQYF.

V is TRBV19 and J is TRBJ1-2; maybe TRBD1 (6 bases). The V gene lost 8 bases and the J gene lost 5 bases, with 15 bases spanning the gap. The CDR3 has 13 amino acids. Germline-derived CDR1 and CDR2 are LNHDA and SQIVND (reference sequence). CDR3 protein: CASHSQQGYGYTF. CDR3 coding DNA: TGTGCCAGTCATTCGCAACAGGGATATGGCTACACCTTC.

DNA for the CDR3: TGTGCCAGCGGCTCGGGAGTATCCCTTTTTAGCACAGATACGCAGTATTTT. Its protein is CASGSGVSLFSTDTQYF. The chain employs TRBV27 and TRBJ2-3; TRBD2 is a possible D gene (6 bases). The CDR3 consists of 17 residues. CDR1 and CDR2 from the germline V gene are MNHEY and SMNVEV (reference sequence). Between the trimmed V and J ends, which lost 8 bases and 0 bases, there was a span of 21 bases.

The rearrangement uses TRBV18 and TRBJ2-7, with 8 nucleotides matching TRBD1. After removal of 0 bases from V and 4 bases from J, the junction contained 8 bases not matched to a gene. The CDR3 spans 16 residues. CDR1 and CDR2 (germline): KGHSH, LQKENI. The DNA for the CDR3 is TGTGCCAGCTCACCACCGCCGCGCACAGGGGGTTACGAGCAGTACTTC. Translating gives CASSPPPRTGGYEQYF.

This chain uses TRBV13 with TRBJ1-6; no firm D call. Germline CDR1 is PRHDT and CDR2 is FYEKMQ (reference sequence). The CDR3 contains 15 residues. With 4 bases removed from V and 5 bases from J, the gap between germline ends came to 12 bases. The CDR3 region is CASSSSGRNNSPLHF. CDR3 bases: TGTGCCAGCAGCTCCTCCGGGAGGAATAATTCACCCCTCCACTTT.

This chain links TRBV7-2 with TRBJ2-7; D is undetermined. Germline-derived CDR1 and CDR2 are SGHTA and FQGNSA. Trimming pared 1 base from V and 2 bases from J, leaving 12 bases between. CDR3 length: 15 residues. For the CDR3, the DNA is TGTGCCAGCAGCTTAGGCTGGCCCGCACCCTACGAGCAGTACTTC. It specifies CASSLGWPAPYEQYF.

The chain has TRBV24-1 and TRBJ2-3, with D unresolved. Germline V lookup: CDR1 KGHDR, CDR2 SFDVKD. This CDR3 spans 12 amino acids. With 3 bases removed from V and 3 bases from J, the gap between germline ends came to 3 bases. As DNA, the CDR3 is TGTGCCACCAGTGATCGGACAGATACGCAGTATTTT. This gives the protein CATSDRTDTQYF.

The chain has TRBV4-3 and TRBJ2-3, with D hard to call. The CDR3 covers 13 residues. V was shortened by 4 bases and J by 6 bases, with 11 bases between the two germline ends. Germline V lookup: CDR1 LGHNA, CDR2 YSLEER. In DNA form, the CDR3 reads TGCGCCAGCAGCCCAAATTCCCCCGATACGCAGTATTTT. Translating gives CASSPNSPDTQYF.

This clone was detected only once. This sequence joins TRBV6-1 and TRBJ2-2; 12 bases fit TRBD2. This CDR3 region has 19 residues. The junction had 13 bases not matched to a gene; V was cut back by 4 bases and J by 4 bases. CDR1 is MNHNS and CDR2 is SASEGT in the germline V gene. CDR3 DNA sequence: TGTGCCAGCAGTGGAAAGGAACCTAGCGGGAGGGTACCCACCGGGGAGCTGTTTTTT. As protein: CASSGKEPSGRVPTGELFF.

The genes are TRBV6-6 and TRBJ1-5; D is possibly TRBD1 (5 bases). V lost 0 bases, J lost 4 bases, and 13 bases lay in between. CDR1 and CDR2 (germline): MNHNY, SVGAGI (reference sequence). CDR3 size: 16 residues. In DNA, the CDR3 is TGTGCCAGCAGTTACTCTAGGGCAGGGTCGAATCAGCCCCAGCATTTT. Translating gives CASSYSRAGSNQPQHF.

This chain joins TRBV7-9 and TRBJ2-1, with D possibly being TRBD2 (7 bases). The CDR3 is made up of 15 amino acids. CDR1 SEHNR and CDR2 FQNEAQ come from the germline V gene (reference sequence). The V end lost 3 bases, the J end lost 8 bases, and 17 bases lay between the germline ends. CDR3 DNA sequence: TGTGCCAGCAGCTTTCATGGGGGGGCTTGGGATGAGCAGTTCTTC. Translation gives CASSFHGGAWDEQFF.

The chain carries TRBV4-2 and TRBJ1-1; D call uncertain. The germline V gene has CDR1 LGHNA and CDR2 YNFKEQ. V lost 0 bases to trimming and J lost 1 base, with 6 bases between them. This CDR3 has 14 residues. CDR3 sequence (DNA): TGTGCCAGCAGCCAAGAGGGGAGGAACACTGAAGCTTTCTTT. Translating it yields CASSQEGRNTEAFF.

This sequence joins TRBV14 and TRBJ2-7, with 7 bases that match TRBD1. After removal of 4 bases from V and 7 bases from J, the junction contained 13 bases not matched to a gene. The CDR3 contains 15 residues. Per the germline V gene, CDR1 is SGHDN and CDR2 is FVKESK. CDR3 region: CASSRTGAPWGEQYF. The CDR3 DNA is TGTGCCAGCAGCCGTACAGGGGCCCCTTGGGGTGAGCAGTACTTC. The full variable domain, in which reference TRBV14 and TRBJ2-7 provide the parts outside the CDR3, is EAGVTQFPSHSVIEKGQTVTLRCDPISGHDNLYWYRRVMGKEIKFLLHFVKESKQDESGMPNNRFLAERTGGTYSTLKVQPAELEDSGVYFCASSRTGAPWGEQYFGPGTRLTVT.

V gene TRBV7-3 combines with J gene TRBJ2-3; 9 nucleotides align to TRBD2. The junction had 9 bases not matched to a gene; V was cut back by 6 bases and J by 8 bases. The germline CDR1 and CDR2 sequences are SGHTA and FQGTGA. The CDR3 is 14 amino acids. The CDR3 region is CASSKGTSPVTQYF. As DNA, the CDR3 is TGTGCCAGCAGTAAAGGGACTAGCCCGGTTACGCAGTATTTT.

This chain joins TRBV7-9 and TRBJ2-7; 7 positions agree with TRBD2. CDR3 length: 15 amino acids. Germline V gene data show CDR1 as SEHNR and CDR2 as FQNEAQ (reference sequence). V shed 5 bases and J 1 base; nucleotides not matched to a gene: 8. CDR3 DNA sequence: TGTGCCAGCAGCCCAAGCGGGGTGGATTCCTACGAGCAGTACTTC. Translating it yields CASSPSGVDSYEQYF.

V usage is TRBV28 and J usage is TRBJ2-1; 13 bases fit TRBD2. Germline V lookup: CDR1 MDHEN, CDR2 SYDVKM. This CDR3 has 13 amino acids. Trimming cost V 11 bases and J 6 bases; bases outside gene matches: 4. The CDR3 DNA sequence: TGTGCCGGAAGGACTAGCGGGAGCAATGAGCAGTTCTTC. It is translated as CAGRTSGSNEQFF.

This clone showed up just once. V gene TRBV7-9 combines with J gene TRBJ1-2; perhaps TRBD1 as D (5 bases). This CDR3 has 16 amino acids. Trimming left V 1 base short and J 8 bases short, with 20 bases between. The germline gives CDR1 SEHNR, CDR2 FQNEAQ (reference sequence). In DNA, the CDR3 is TGTGCCAGCAGCTTAGGAACCCTGGGACTTCAGGGAGGCTACACCTTC. Translating it yields CASSLGTLGLQGGYTF. Full variable domain (rest looked up from reference TRBV7-9 and TRBJ1-2): DTGVSQNPRHKITKRGQNVTFRCDPISEHNRLYWYRQTLGQGPEFLTYFQNEAQLEKSRLLSDRFSAERPKGSFSTLEIQRTEQGDSAMYLCASSLGTLGLQGGYTFGSGTRLTVV.

This clone appeared once. V gene TRBV6-6 combines with J gene TRBJ2-5; tentative D call: TRBD1 (6 bases). Trimming stripped 6 bases from V and 2 bases from J, with 10 bases between. Germline CDR1 and CDR2: MNHNY and SVGAGI (reference sequence). The CDR3 spans 13 residues. DNA for the CDR3: TGTGCCAGCAGACCACAGGGACAAGAGACCCAGTACTTC. This sequence encodes CASRPQGQETQYF.

The chain links TRBV7-6 to TRBJ2-1, with D possibly being TRBD2 (6 bases). CDR1 and CDR2 from the germline V gene are SGHVS and FNYEAQ. V was clipped by 6 bases and J by 5 bases, with 11 bases between them. This CDR3 has 13 amino acids. This CDR3 is CASSEAGNNEQFF. In nucleotides, the CDR3 is TGTGCCAGCAGTGAAGCGGGCAACAATGAGCAGTTCTTC.

The chain joins TRBV2 to TRBJ2-2; a possible D gene is TRBD2 (7 bases). CDR1 and CDR2 from the germline V gene are SNHLY and FYNNEI. The V and J ends lost 7 bases and 0 bases respectively, with 12 bases between them. CDR3 size: 15 residues. The CDR3 nucleotides read TGTGCCAGCATTGCGGGGGCTGCGAACACCGGGGAGCTGTTTTTT. Protein product: CASIAGAANTGELFF.

This sequence joins TRBV25-1 and TRBJ2-7; TRBD1 aligns across 7 bases. The germline V gene has CDR1 MGHDK and CDR2 SYGVNS. This CDR3 has 13 residues. V lost 2 bases and J lost 2; bases outside the gene matches: 0. CDR3 in amino acids: CASSEGQAYEQYF. Here the CDR3 DNA reads TGTGCCAGCAGTGAAGGACAGGCCTACGAGCAGTACTTC.

The chain recombines TRBV5-1 with TRBJ2-7, with 9 bases matching TRBD1. The CDR3 contains 14 residues. Germline V gives CDR1 SGHRS, CDR2 YFSETQ. Trimming took 1 base from V and 3 from J; bases not matched to a gene: 2. The CDR3 is CASSLRGQGYEQYF. The CDR3 coding sequence is TGCGCCAGCAGCTTGCGGGGACAGGGCTACGAGCAGTACTTC.

The chain couples TRBV11-3 to TRBJ1-2; TRBD1 matches 8 bases. The CDR3 extends over 19 amino acids. CDR1 is SGHNT and CDR2 is YENEEA in the germline V gene. The ends lost 3 bases at V and 4 bases at J; junction bases unmatched: 19. The CDR3 sequence: CASSLFGDTGQGNFYGYTF. The CDR3 DNA reads TGTGCCAGCAGCTTGTTTGGGGACACTGGACAGGGAAACTTCTATGGCTACACCTTC.

The chain is built from TRBV7-6 and TRBJ2-7, with a weak D call TRBD1 (6 bases). V was clipped by 3 bases and J by 7 bases, with 25 bases between them. The CDR3 covers 17 residues. The germline CDR1 and CDR2 sequences are SGHVS and FNYEAQ. The CDR3 reads CASSFPLRTEVPGEQYF. CDR3 in DNA: TGTGCCAGCAGCTTCCCCCTCAGGACAGAGGTTCCTGGAGAGCAGTACTTC.

This sequence joins TRBV25-1 and TRBJ1-2, with 9 bases lining up with TRBD1. Germline trimming cut 4 bases from V and 8 bases from J; bases unmatched to any gene: 11. The CDR3 has 15 amino acids. Germline CDR1 reads MGHDK; CDR2 reads SYGVNS. Written as DNA, the CDR3 is TGTGCCAGCAGTGTAAATACCGGGACAGGGTACGGCTACACCTTC. It is translated as CASSVNTGTGYGYTF.

The chain combines TRBV7-9 with TRBJ2-2; D gene ambiguous. This CDR3 is 11 amino acids long. Germline V gene sequence: CDR1 SEHNR, CDR2 FQNEAQ (reference sequence). Trimming took off 5 bases at V and 6 bases at J, with 4 bases between the two ends. The CDR3 region has the DNA TGTGCCAGCAGCCTCCCCGGGGAGCTGTTTTTT. It codes for CASSLPGELFF.

The chain recombines TRBV28 with TRBJ2-5; 14 nucleotides line up with TRBD2. Looked up from germline, CDR1 is MDHEN and CDR2 is SYDVKM. Trimming cost V 6 bases and J 2 bases; bases outside gene matches: 11. This CDR3 has 18 amino acids. This CDR3 is CASSQTSGRAIKQETQYF. CDR3 coding DNA: TGTGCCAGCAGCCAGACTAGCGGGAGGGCGATCAAACAAGAGACCCAGTACTTC.

J is TRBJ2-6 and V is TRBV5-5; TRBD1 agrees at 8 bases. CDR3 length: 20 residues. CDR1 is SGHKS, CDR2 YYEKEE, per germline (reference sequence). Trimming took 4 bases from V and 2 from J; bases not matched to a gene: 17. This CDR3 reads CASSRRYTMDRAPGANVLTF. In DNA form, the CDR3 reads TGTGCCAGCAGCCGCAGATACACCATGGACAGGGCTCCTGGGGCCAACGTCCTGACTTTC.

V is TRBV30 and J is TRBJ2-1, with TRBD2 as a possible D gene (6 bases). Between the trimmed V and J ends, which lost 3 bases and 7 bases, there was a span of 16 bases. The CDR3 length is 14 residues. CDR1 and CDR2 (germline): GTSNPN, SVGIG (reference sequence). In nucleotides, the CDR3 is TGTGCCTGGAGAGATGGGCTAGCGACAAATGAGCAGTTCTTC. It encodes CAWRDGLATNEQFF. The full variable domain, its missing parts supplied by reference TRBV30 and TRBJ2-1, is SQTIHQWPATLVQPVGSPLSLECTVEGTSNPNLYWYRQAAGRGLQLLFYSVGIGQISSEVPQNLSASRPQDRQFILSSKKLLLSDSGFYLCAWRDGLATNEQFFGPGTRLTVL.

This clone has only one observation. The rearrangement uses TRBV25-1 and TRBJ2-3, with D possibly being TRBD1 (7 bases). V lost 4 bases and J 6 bases, leaving 20 bases between the germline ends. The CDR3 spans 16 residues. Germline assignment: CDR1 MGHDK and CDR2 SYGVNS. DNA for the CDR3: TGTGCCAGCAGTGGGGACCAGGGGGGAGTCGCGGATACGCAGTATTTT. Amino acid sequence: CASSGDQGGVADTQYF.

The CDR3 region has the DNA TGCGCCAGCAGCAAAGGGCGTCTCAGGGGCAACTATGGCTACACCTTC. Amino acid sequence: CASSKGRLRGNYGYTF. The chain employs TRBV4-3 and TRBJ1-2, with D tentatively TRBD1 (6 bases). Per the germline V gene, CDR1 is LGHNA and CDR2 is YSLEER. V gave up 5 bases and J gave up 2 bases, with 18 bases separating them. The CDR3 is 16 amino acids.